This entry lists 11 T cell receptor beta chains sequenced from one sample in a study of blood T cell repertoires in COVID-19. Data came from immunoSEQ multiplex PCR; TCRdb stores just in-frame clones and leaves some out. The sample has under 250,000 clones, roughly 88% seen once. The sample taken for sequencing was peripheral blood. The receptors shown here come from a human donor in a cohort sampled during active COVID-19.

The chain links TRBV14 to TRBJ2-5; D possibly corresponds to TRBD1 (5 bases). The CDR3 sequence is 12 residues long. V was trimmed by 2 bases and J by 7 bases, leaving 8 bases between them. Per the germline V gene, CDR1 is SGHDN and CDR2 is FVKESK. CDR3 protein: CASSQNTGTQYF. The DNA of the CDR3 is TGTGCCAGCAGCCAAAACACAGGGACCCAGTACTTC. Full variable domain (missing parts from reference TRBV14 and TRBJ2-5): EAGVTQFPSHSVIEKGQTVTLRCDPISGHDNLYWYRRVMGKEIKFLLHFVKESKQDESGMPNNRFLAERTGGTYSTLKVQPAELEDSGVYFCASSQNTGTQYFGPGTRLLVL.

V is TRBV11-1 and J is TRBJ2-3, with 7 bases aligning to TRBD1. J was trimmed by 0 bases and V by 0 bases; bases with no gene match: 12. From germline, CDR1 is SGHAT and CDR2 FQDESV (reference sequence). CDR3 size: 19 residues. The CDR3 protein is CASSLALSGQVYSTDTQYF. CDR3 DNA sequence: TGTGCCAGCAGCTTAGCGCTTTCCGGACAGGTTTATAGCACAGATACGCAGTATTTT.

This sequence joins TRBV10-3 and TRBJ2-1, with a tentative D call TRBD1 (6 bases). The germline V gene has CDR1 ENHRY and CDR2 SYGVKD. CDR3 length: 16 residues. Deletions cut 2 bases from V and 0 bases from J, with 11 bases between. In DNA form, the CDR3 reads TGTGCCATCAGTGAGGAGGACAGAAGCTCCTACAATGAGCAGTTCTTC. Translating gives CAISEEDRSSYNEQFF.

This clone was counted only a few times. The rearrangement uses TRBV7-6 and TRBJ1-6; 7 nucleotides match TRBD1. The CDR3 spans 14 residues. Looked up from germline, CDR1 is SGHVS and CDR2 is FNYEAQ. With 5 bases clipped from V and 8 bases from J, the junction kept 6 bases outside the gene matches. The CDR3 loop is CASSRGTVYSPLHF. CDR3 sequence (DNA): TGTGCCAGCAGCCGGGGGACAGTTTATTCACCCCTCCACTTT. Full variable domain (outside the CDR3, taken from reference TRBV7-6 and TRBJ1-6): GAGVSQSPRYKVTKRGQDVALRCDPISGHVSLYWYRQALGQGPEFLTYFNYEAQQDKSGLPNDRFSAERPEGSISTLTIQRTEQRDSAMYRCASSRGTVYSPLHFGNGTRLTVT.

The chain is built from TRBV11-2 and TRBJ2-7; D possibly corresponds to TRBD2 (6 bases). V shed 0 bases and J shed 3 bases, with 12 bases lying between them. Germline V lookup: CDR1 SGHAT, CDR2 FQNNGV. The length of the CDR3 is 15 residues. The DNA of the CDR3 is TGTGCCAGCAGCTTAGAGGGGTTCGGGGGCTACGAGCAGTACTTC. This sequence encodes CASSLEGFGGYEQYF.

A few counts support this clone. The gene calls are TRBV6-1 and TRBJ2-7; TRBD1 is a possible D gene (6 bases). CDR1 is MNHNS, CDR2 SASEGT, per germline. V lost 1 base, J lost 5 bases, and 12 bases lay in between. The CDR3 covers 14 residues. Here the CDR3 reads CASSEDRVSHEQYF. CDR3 bases: TGTGCCAGCAGTGAAGACAGGGTCTCTCACGAGCAGTACTTC.

The V and J genes are TRBV5-8 and TRBJ2-1; 8 positions agree with TRBD2. Losses at the gene ends were 0 bases for V and 4 bases for J; bases not matched to a gene: 3. Germline CDR1 SGHTS, CDR2 YDEGEE. This CDR3 comprises 15 residues. CDR3 DNA: TGTGCCAGCAGCTTGGCCAGCGGGAGATACAATGAGCAGTTCTTC. Its translation is CASSLASGRYNEQFF.

This clone was observed a handful of times. V gene TRBV19 combines with J gene TRBJ2-7, with D possibly matching TRBD2 (6 bases). The CDR3 has 16 residues. CDR1 LNHDA and CDR2 SQIVND come from the germline V gene (reference sequence). Trimming removed 4 bases at V and 0 bases at J, with 16 bases between. As DNA, the CDR3 is TGTGCCAGTAGTAATCCAGCTAGCGCCGTCTCCTACGAGCAGTACTTC. Residues: CASSNPASAVSYEQYF.

This rearrangement joins TRBV27 to TRBJ1-1; D remains unclear. The CDR3 consists of 12 residues. The V end was cut by 5 bases, the J end by 10 bases, with 14 bases between. The germline CDR1 and CDR2 sequences are MNHEY and SMNVEV (reference sequence). This chain's CDR3 is CASSAGIGLAFF. In DNA, the CDR3 is TGTGCCAGCAGTGCGGGCATCGGGTTAGCTTTCTTT.

This chain joins TRBV7-9 and TRBJ2-7; 8 nucleotides align to TRBD2. The CDR3 runs to 15 residues. Losses at the gene ends were 4 bases for V and 5 bases for J; bases not matched to a gene: 10. Germline V gene sequence: CDR1 SEHNR, CDR2 FQNEAQ (reference sequence). The CDR3 sequence is CASSSNREGGNEQYF. CDR3 in DNA: TGTGCCAGCAGCTCAAACCGGGAGGGAGGGAACGAGCAGTACTTC.

This clone appeared a single time. The chain has TRBV5-1 and TRBJ2-6; D is undetermined. V lost 0 bases, J lost 0 bases, and 4 bases lay in between. In germline, CDR1 is SGHRS, CDR2 YFSETQ. CDR3 length: 15 amino acids. DNA of the CDR3: TGCGCCAGCAGCTTGGACAACTCTGGGGCCAACGTCCTGACTTTC. This gives the protein CASSLDNSGANVLTF.